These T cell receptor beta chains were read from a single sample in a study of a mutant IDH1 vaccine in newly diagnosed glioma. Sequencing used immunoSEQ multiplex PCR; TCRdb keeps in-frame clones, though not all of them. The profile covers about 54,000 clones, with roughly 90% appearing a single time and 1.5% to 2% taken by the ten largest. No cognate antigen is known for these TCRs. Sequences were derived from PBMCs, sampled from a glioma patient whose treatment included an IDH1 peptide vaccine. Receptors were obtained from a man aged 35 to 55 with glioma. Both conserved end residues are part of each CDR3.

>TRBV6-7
CASSRGDRGSRGNQPQHF
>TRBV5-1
CASSLGGGGPNEQFF
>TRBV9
CASSATRGVIETQYF
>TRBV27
CASSPGTGYGYTF
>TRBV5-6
CASSAPTRDEAFF
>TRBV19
CATGQLNTEAFF
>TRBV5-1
CASSLGEPANYGYTF
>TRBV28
CASSFRGRSMFGYTF
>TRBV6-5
CASSFLQGLIYEQYF
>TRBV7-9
CASSHYRETTEAFF
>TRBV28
CATLSGSMVFQPQHF
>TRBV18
CASSPGTGAYEQYF
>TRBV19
CASSILAAAAGELFF
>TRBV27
CASSLDRGSEQYF
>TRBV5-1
CASSLGASGSETQYF
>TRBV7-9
CASSISYYNEQFF
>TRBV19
CASKTSGGSYEQYF
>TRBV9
CASSVEPEEGYTF
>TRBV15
CATSTVGAPNEQFF
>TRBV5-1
CASSEGTSVGYEQYF
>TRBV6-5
CASSLQGTHEQYF
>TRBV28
CASRSGGQGEGYTF
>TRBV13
CASSFSERVGVTDTQYF
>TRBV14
CASSRMDRARDEQYF
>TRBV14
CASRTSGFQETQYF
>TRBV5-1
CASSLSRGREAFF
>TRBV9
CASIHVDGTGRDNEKLFF
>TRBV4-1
CASSIYSGTLNNEQFF
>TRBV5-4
CASSLTALSYNEQFF
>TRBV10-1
CATQGNTIYF
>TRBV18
CASSPGGNPYEQYF
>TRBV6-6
CASSVLYEQYF
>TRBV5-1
CASSLDIGRGGTGELFF
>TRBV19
CASSPGQGANVLTF
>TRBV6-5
CASSYSTSVGQETQYF
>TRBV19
CASSIDKFYEQYF
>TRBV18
CASSTGQGNYEQYF
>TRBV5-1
CASRTAIGETQYF
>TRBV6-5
CASRDGWVTYEQYF
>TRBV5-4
CASSFGGTYEQYF
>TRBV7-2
CASSGGQGVISAFF
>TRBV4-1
CASSQVTTGASEQYF
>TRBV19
CASRVSGRGGYQPQHF
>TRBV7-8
CASSSPLGNQPQHF
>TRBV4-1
CASSQTISDTQYF
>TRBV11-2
CASSLGGAWTGELFF
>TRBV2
CASSEEGQGAYEQYF
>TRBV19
CASRETGGTGNTIYF
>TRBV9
CLSYGGGSYEQYF
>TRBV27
CASSTAGADYEQYF